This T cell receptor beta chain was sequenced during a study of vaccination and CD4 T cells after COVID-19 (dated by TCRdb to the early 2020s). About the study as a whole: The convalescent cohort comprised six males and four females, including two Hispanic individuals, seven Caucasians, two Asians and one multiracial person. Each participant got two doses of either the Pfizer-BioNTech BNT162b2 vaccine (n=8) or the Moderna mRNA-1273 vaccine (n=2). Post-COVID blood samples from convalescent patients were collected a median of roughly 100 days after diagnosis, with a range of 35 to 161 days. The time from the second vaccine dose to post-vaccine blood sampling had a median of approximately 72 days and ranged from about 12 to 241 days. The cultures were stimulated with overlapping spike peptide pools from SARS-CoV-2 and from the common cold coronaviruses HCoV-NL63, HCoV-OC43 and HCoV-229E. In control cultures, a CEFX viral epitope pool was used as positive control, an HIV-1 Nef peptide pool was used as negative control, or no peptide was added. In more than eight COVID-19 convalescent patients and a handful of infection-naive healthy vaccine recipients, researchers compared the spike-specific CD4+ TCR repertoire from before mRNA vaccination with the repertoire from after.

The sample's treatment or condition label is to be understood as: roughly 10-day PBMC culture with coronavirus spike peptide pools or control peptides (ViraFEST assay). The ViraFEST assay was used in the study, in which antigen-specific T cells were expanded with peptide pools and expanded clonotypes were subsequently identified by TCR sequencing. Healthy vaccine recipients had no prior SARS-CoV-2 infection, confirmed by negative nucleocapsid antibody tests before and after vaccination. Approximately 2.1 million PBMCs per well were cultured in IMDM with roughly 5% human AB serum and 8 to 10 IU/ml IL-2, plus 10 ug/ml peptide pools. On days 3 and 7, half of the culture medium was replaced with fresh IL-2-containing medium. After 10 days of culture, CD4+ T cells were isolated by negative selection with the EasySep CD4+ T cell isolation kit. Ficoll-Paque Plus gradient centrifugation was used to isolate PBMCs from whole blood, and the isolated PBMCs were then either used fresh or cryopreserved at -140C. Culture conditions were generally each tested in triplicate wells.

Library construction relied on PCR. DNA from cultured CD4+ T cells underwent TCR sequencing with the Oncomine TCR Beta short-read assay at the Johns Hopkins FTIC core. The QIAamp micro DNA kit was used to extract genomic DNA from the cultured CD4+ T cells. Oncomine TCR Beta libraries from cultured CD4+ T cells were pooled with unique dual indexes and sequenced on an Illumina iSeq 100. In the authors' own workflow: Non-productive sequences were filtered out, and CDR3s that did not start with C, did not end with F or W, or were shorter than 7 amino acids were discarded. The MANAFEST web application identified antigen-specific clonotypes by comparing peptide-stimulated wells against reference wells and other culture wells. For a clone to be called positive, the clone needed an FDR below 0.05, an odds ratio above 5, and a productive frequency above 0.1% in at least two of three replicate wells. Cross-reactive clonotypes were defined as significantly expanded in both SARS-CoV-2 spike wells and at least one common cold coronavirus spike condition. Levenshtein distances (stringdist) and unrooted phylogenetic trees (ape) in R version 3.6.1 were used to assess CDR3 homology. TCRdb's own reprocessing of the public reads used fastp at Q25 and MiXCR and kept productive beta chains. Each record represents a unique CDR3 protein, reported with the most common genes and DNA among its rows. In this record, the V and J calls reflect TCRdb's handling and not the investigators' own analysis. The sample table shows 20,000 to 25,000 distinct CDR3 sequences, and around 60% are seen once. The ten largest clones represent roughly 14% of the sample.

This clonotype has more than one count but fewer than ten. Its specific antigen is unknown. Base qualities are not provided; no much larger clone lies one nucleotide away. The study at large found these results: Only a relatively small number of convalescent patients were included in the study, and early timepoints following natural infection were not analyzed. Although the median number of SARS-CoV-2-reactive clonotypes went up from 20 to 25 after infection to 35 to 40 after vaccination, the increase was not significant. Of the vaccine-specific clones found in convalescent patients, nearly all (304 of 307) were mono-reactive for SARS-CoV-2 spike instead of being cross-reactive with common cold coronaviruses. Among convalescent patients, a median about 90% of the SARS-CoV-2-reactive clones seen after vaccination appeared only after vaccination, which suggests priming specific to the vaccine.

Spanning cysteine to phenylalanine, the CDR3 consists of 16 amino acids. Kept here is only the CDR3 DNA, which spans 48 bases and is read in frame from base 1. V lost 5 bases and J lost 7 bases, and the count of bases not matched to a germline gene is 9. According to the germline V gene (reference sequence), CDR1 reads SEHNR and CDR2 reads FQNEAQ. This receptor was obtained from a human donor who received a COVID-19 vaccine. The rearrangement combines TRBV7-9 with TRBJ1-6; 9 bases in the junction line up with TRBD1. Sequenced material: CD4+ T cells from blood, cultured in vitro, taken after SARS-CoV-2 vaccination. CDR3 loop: CASSIRDRVGNSPLHF. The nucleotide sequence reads TGTGCCAGCAGCATACGGGACAGGGTAGGGAATTCACCCCTCCACTTT.